The rows below give T cell receptor beta chains drawn from one sample of a study of T cells after yellow fever vaccination. Each CDR3 protein is one row after TCRdb ran MiXCR on the 5' RACE reads. Of hundreds of thousands of distinct CDR3 sequences detected, 8.5% to 9% appear once; the ten largest clones hold roughly 17%. Material: PBMCs, obtained on the day of the first yellow fever vaccination. The receptors come from a young man who received the YFV17D yellow fever vaccine. Both conserved end residues are part of each CDR3. The D gene is left open where the match is weak. A row's size may be missing; if present it is once, few, many or a size class.

>many|TRBV6-1|-|TRBJ1-4
TGTGCCAGCAGCGACGGGGGAGCCGCAGGTGAAAAACTGTTTTTT
CASSDGGAAGEKLFF
>few|TRBV4-3|TRBD1|TRBJ1-2
TGCGCCAGCAGCCAAGACTGGCCGCAGGGGGCGGACTATGGCTACACCTTC
CASSQDWPQGADYGYTF
>few|TRBV4-3|TRBD1|TRBJ1-4
TGCGCCAGCAGCCAAAACGACAGGGGGTATGAAAAACTGTTTTTT
CASSQNDRGYEKLFF
>few|TRBV12-3/TRBV12-4|-|TRBJ2-3
TGTGCCAGCAGTTTACTAGCCGGCCATACGCAGTATTTT
CASSLLAGHTQYF
>few|TRBV7-2|-|TRBJ1-3
TGTGCCAGCAGCTCCAGTGCTTGGACTGGAAACACCATATATTTT
CASSSSAWTGNTIYF
>few|TRBV29-1|-|TRBJ1-1
TGCAGCGTTGTATCAAGAGCCGATATGAACACTGAAGCTTTCTTT
CSVVSRADMNTEAFF
>few|TRBV7-2|TRBD1|TRBJ2-6
TGTGCCAGCAGCTCCGGGACAGGGGGATCTGGGGCCAACGTCCTGACTTTC
CASSSGTGGSGANVLTF
>few|TRBV5-1|-|TRBJ1-6
TGCGCCAGCAGCACCGAGGGGGAGTCCTATAATTCACCCCTCCACTTT
CASSTEGESYNSPLHF
>few|TRBV18|TRBD1|TRBJ2-7
TGTGCCAGCTCAAACCGGGACAGCTCCTACGAGCAGTACTTC
CASSNRDSSYEQYF
>few|TRBV20-1|-|TRBJ2-1
TGCAGTGCTGGTAGGGCAGGAGCCTACAATGAGCAGTTCTTC
CSAGRAGAYNEQFF
>many|TRBV18|-|TRBJ1-5
TGTGCCAGCTCACCCCTGAGAGGCAATCAGCCCCAGCATTTT
CASSPLRGNQPQHF
>-|TRBV5-1|-|TRBJ2-5
TGCGCCAGCAGCTTGGACCCGGCGGGGACGGGAGAGACCCAGTACTTC
CASSLDPAGTGETQYF
>-|TRBV7-2|-|TRBJ1-1
TGTGCCAGCAGTCCTCACGCCGGAATCACTGAAGCTTTCTTT
CASSPHAGITEAFF
>few|TRBV24-1|TRBD1|TRBJ1-2
TGTGCCACCAGTGATGCGACAGGGGACTATGGCTACACCTTC
CATSDATGDYGYTF
>many|TRBV4-3|-|TRBJ2-7
TGCGCCAGCAGCCAGAGTTGGGGTGAAGGTTCCGAGCAGTACTTC
CASSQSWGEGSEQYF
>many|TRBV27|TRBD2|TRBJ2-2
TGTGCCAGCAGTCGGACTAGACGTAGGGACACCGGGGAGCTGTTTTTT
CASSRTRRRDTGELFF
>-|TRBV6-1|TRBD2|TRBJ2-2
TGTGCCAGCAGACACCGGGGGGGCGCGAACACCGGGGAGCTGTTTTTT
CASRHRGGANTGELFF
>-|TRBV29-1|-|TRBJ1-1
TGCAGCGTTGGTCGGAGGTCTGAAGCTTTCTTT
CSVGRRSEAFF
>many|TRBV27|-|TRBJ1-2
TGTGCCAGCAGTTTGAACAGCCACTATGGCTACACCTTC
CASSLNSHYGYTF
>few|TRBV7-2|TRBD2|TRBJ2-3
TGTGCCAGCAGCTTAGGGGTAGCGGGGGCGGAAGATACGCAGTATTTT
CASSLGVAGAEDTQYF
>many|TRBV2|TRBD1|TRBJ2-7
TGTGCCAGCAGTGGACAGGGGGCGGGCGAGCAGTACTTC
CASSGQGAGEQYF
>-|TRBV5-1|-|TRBJ1-1
TGCGCCAGCAGCCGCTCCGAAATGAACACTGAAGCTTTCTTT
CASSRSEMNTEAFF
>many|TRBV5-5|TRBD1|TRBJ2-1
TGTGCCAGCAGCTTACGACAGGGGGTGACCAATGAGCAGTTCTTC
CASSLRQGVTNEQFF
>few|TRBV10-2|-|TRBJ2-1
TGCGCCAGCACCTCCCGATTCGGGGGAGACAATGAGCAGTTCTTC
CASTSRFGGDNEQFF
>few|TRBV6-1|-|TRBJ2-3
TGTGCCAGCAGTACCCTAGCGAAGAGCACAGATACGCAGTATTTT
CASSTLAKSTDTQYF
>-|TRBV6-5|TRBD1|TRBJ1-1
TGTGCCAGCAGTTACTGGACAGGGGCCGTTTATGCTGAAGCTTTCTTT
CASSYWTGAVYAEAFF
>few|TRBV7-8|-|TRBJ1-2
TGTGCCAGCAGCTTCCCCGGCGTCTATGGCTACACCTTC
CASSFPGVYGYTF
>-|TRBV12-3/TRBV12-4|TRBD1|TRBJ2-1
TGTGCCAGCAGTTCGCGGACAGGGAGTAACAATGAGCAGTTCTTC
CASSSRTGSNNEQFF
>many|TRBV7-2|-|TRBJ1-2
TGTGCCAGCAGCTCCCTTGGCTATGGCTACACCTTC
CASSSLGYGYTF
>few|TRBV15|-|TRBJ2-3
TGTGCCACCAGCTCAGGGTCCCCTTACAGGGAGTTCGCAGATACGCAGTATTTT
CATSSGSPYREFADTQYF
>many|TRBV10-3|-|TRBJ1-6
TGTGCCATCAGCGCCGCTAATTCACCCCTCCACTTT
CAISAANSPLHF
>few|TRBV7-2|-|TRBJ1-5
TGTGCCAGCAGCTTAAACGGCCATGGCAATCAGCCCCAGCATTTT
CASSLNGHGNQPQHF
>few|TRBV5-1|-|TRBJ1-2
TGCGCCAGCAGCTTGGAGTCAGGTGCATATGGCTACACCTTC
CASSLESGAYGYTF
>-|TRBV11-2|TRBD1|TRBJ2-3
TGTGCCAGCAGCTCGACTCTCGACAGGGCTTCTGATACGCAGTATTTT
CASSSTLDRASDTQYF
>-|TRBV25-1|-|TRBJ1-1
TGTGCCAGCAGTGATGGAACAGGGTTGGGTTTCTTT
CASSDGTGLGFF
>few|TRBV19|TRBD1|TRBJ2-3
TGTGCCAGTAGTCACGGACAGGGGGCGGCAGATACGCAGTATTTT
CASSHGQGAADTQYF
>-|TRBV5-1|TRBD1|TRBJ1-2
TGCGCCAGCAGCTTCGGGACAGGGAAGCGCTACACCTTC
CASSFGTGKRYTF
>-|TRBV4-3|-|TRBJ1-4
TGCGCCAGCAGCCAGGACCAGGCAACTAATGAAAAACTGTTTTTT
CASSQDQATNEKLFF
>few|TRBV12-5|-|TRBJ2-2
TGTGCTAGTGGTTCCCTAAGGCCCGACACCGGGGAGCTGTTTTTT
CASGSLRPDTGELFF
>-|TRBV2|TRBD2|TRBJ2-5
TGTGCCAGCAGTGAGAGAGCGGGACTATCTGCAGAGACCCAGTACTTC
CASSERAGLSAETQYF
>-|TRBV27|-|TRBJ1-2
TGTGCCAGCAGTTTATCCACAGGGCCCCTATGGGGCTACACCTTC
CASSLSTGPLWGYTF
>-|TRBV7-8|TRBD2|TRBJ2-5
TGTGCCAGCAGCTTAGTGATTAGCGGGGGGGCATTAGAGACCCAGTACTTC
CASSLVISGGALETQYF
>-|TRBV29-1|TRBD1|TRBJ2-7
TGCAGCGCCCGGCCAGATGGACAGGGGACGACCGAGCAGTACTTC
CSARPDGQGTTEQYF
>-|TRBV9|-|TRBJ2-3
TGTGCCAGCAGCGCCGACGGGGAGAGAACAGATACGCAGTATTTT
CASSADGERTDTQYF
>few|TRBV5-1|TRBD2|TRBJ2-3
TGCGCCAGCAGCCCGTGGACTAGCGGGGGAAGCACAGATACGCAGTATTTT
CASSPWTSGGSTDTQYF
>-|TRBV14|-|TRBJ1-2
TGTGCCAGCAGCCGTGGACAATACTATGGCTACACCTTC
CASSRGQYYGYTF
>-|TRBV9|-|TRBJ1-5
TGTGCCAGCAGCGTAGGTGGGGGAGGGCCTGATTCTCAGCCCCAGCATTTT
CASSVGGGGPDSQPQHF
>many|TRBV7-2|-|TRBJ1-2
TGTGCCAGCAGCCGGCTCCCGTCCAACTATGGCTACACCTTC
CASSRLPSNYGYTF
>few|TRBV24-1|TRBD2|TRBJ2-1
TGTGCCACCGAACCAGCGGGGGCCTACAATGAGCAGTTCTTC
CATEPAGAYNEQFF
>-|TRBV4-1|-|TRBJ2-5
TGCGCCAGCAGCCAAGCAATGCCCGAGACCCAGTACTTC
CASSQAMPETQYF
>many|TRBV7-9|-|TRBJ1-1
TGTGCCAGCAGCCGTACCGGCGGGGGGCTGACTGAAGCTTTCTTT
CASSRTGGGLTEAFF
>few|TRBV7-2|TRBD2|TRBJ2-7
TGTGCCAGCAGCTTCGGCGGGGGGTCTGGGATTCAGTACTTC
CASSFGGGSGIQYF
>few|TRBV4-3|-|TRBJ1-2
TGCGCCAGCAGCCAAGGTAGAGGATCAGGGGTGATCTATGGCTACACCTTC
CASSQGRGSGVIYGYTF
>-|TRBV3-1|-|TRBJ1-5
TGTGCCAGCAGCCAAGATGCAGGGCCCAATCAGCCCCAGCATTTT
CASSQDAGPNQPQHF
>many|TRBV5-5|TRBD2|TRBJ2-7
TGTGCCAGCAGGGCCGGGACTAGCGGGGGGTCCTCCTACGAGCAGTACTTC
CASRAGTSGGSSYEQYF
>few|TRBV6-2/TRBV6-3|-|TRBJ2-1
TGTGCCAGCAGTCCCCCAGGGGTGTCCTACAATGAGCAGTTCTTC
CASSPPGVSYNEQFF